These 30 T cell receptor beta chains came from one sample sequenced in a study of T cell responses to AZD1222 COVID-19 vaccine. Data came from immunoSEQ multiplex PCR; TCRdb stores just in-frame clones and leaves some out. The sample shows some 130,000 clones, 80% to 90% of them seen only once. The specimen was peripheral blood, collected on day 0 of AZD1222 vaccination. These receptors were taken from an adult in good health.

The rearrangement joins TRBV9 to TRBJ2-5, with 16 positions matching TRBD2. CDR3 length: 18 amino acids. CDR1 is SGDLS and CDR2 is YYNGEE in the germline V gene. Trimming cost V 5 bases and J 1 base; bases outside gene matches: 8. CDR3 in DNA: TGTGCCAGCAGTGCCGGGACTAGCGGGGGGGGATTCCAAGAGACCCAGTACTTC. As protein: CASSAGTSGGGFQETQYF.

The chain combines TRBV6-5 with TRBJ1-4; a possible D gene is TRBD1 (5 bases). The CDR3 runs 15 residues. V lost 7 bases and J 4 bases, leaving 16 bases between the germline ends. CDR1 and CDR2 (germline): MNHEY, SVGAGI. The CDR3: CASTPSDRINEKLFF. CDR3 in DNA: TGTGCCAGCACCCCAAGCGACAGAATTAATGAAAAACTGTTTTTT.

The gene calls are TRBV3-1 (or the pseudogene TRBV3-2) and TRBJ2-7; tentatively, D is TRBD2 (6 bases). The CDR3 length is 18 residues. Germline values: CDR1 LGHDT, CDR2 YNNKEL (reference sequence). With 3 bases removed from V and 7 bases from J, the gap between germline ends came to 28 bases. CDR3 nucleotide sequence: TGTGCCAGCAGCCAGGGCTCATCGAAGGGAGGCGTGGCGAAGGAGCAGTACTTC. This sequence encodes CASSQGSSKGGVAKEQYF.

Only a few counts were recorded for this clone. V and J are TRBV6-5 and TRBJ2-5, with D perhaps TRBD2 (7 bases). V lost 2 bases and J 7 bases, leaving 11 bases between the germline ends. From germline, CDR1 is MNHEY and CDR2 SVGAGI. The length of the CDR3 is 13 residues. CDR3 amino acids: CASSYGGGRTQYF. The CDR3 bases are TGTGCCAGCAGTTACGGGGGGGGGCGGACCCAGTACTTC.

The chain joins TRBV7-9 to TRBJ1-1; D perhaps matches TRBD1 (6 bases). Germline V gene sequence: CDR1 SEHNR, CDR2 FQNEAQ (reference sequence). This CDR3 is built from 14 residues. V dropped 4 bases and J dropped 1 base, with 10 bases sitting between them. The CDR3 here is CASSSRTENTEAFF. CDR3 bases: TGTGCCAGCAGCTCACGGACAGAGAACACTGAAGCTTTCTTT.

The genes are TRBV20-1 and TRBJ1-3; tentatively, D is TRBD1 (5 bases). This CDR3 is 11 amino acids long. CDR1 and CDR2 (germline): DFQATT, SNEGSKA (reference sequence). DNA of the CDR3: TGCGGACACCTCTCTGGAAACACCATATATTTT. Protein sequence: CGHLSGNTIYF.

This clone was detected once. The chain links TRBV27 to TRBJ2-2; the D gene is possibly TRBD2 (6 bases). This CDR3 region has 17 residues. The V and J ends lost 1 base and 4 bases respectively, with 16 bases between them. CDR1 and CDR2 (germline): MNHEY, SMNVEV (reference sequence). The CDR3 here is CASSLFPGAGGTGELFF. The CDR3, as DNA: TGTGCCAGCAGTTTATTTCCGGGAGCTGGGGGCACCGGGGAGCTGTTTTTT.

The rearrangement links TRBV25-1 to TRBJ1-2; TRBD1 might be the D (5 bases). Germline CDR1 MGHDK, CDR2 SYGVNS. The CDR3 has 13 residues. Trimming pared 4 bases from V and 6 bases from J, leaving 12 bases between. The CDR3 coding sequence is TGTGCCAGCAGTGGTCTTAGGGGAAATGGCTACACCTTC. Its translation is CASSGLRGNGYTF.

V is TRBV11-3 and J is TRBJ2-1, with a weak D call TRBD2 (6 bases). CDR3 size: 15 residues. Germline-derived CDR1 and CDR2 are SGHNT and YENEEA. Trimming took off 7 bases at V and 4 bases at J, with 17 bases between the two ends. This chain's CDR3 is CASTKGGEVYNEQFF. CDR3 nucleotide sequence: TGTGCCAGCACAAAGGGAGGAGAAGTTTACAATGAGCAGTTCTTC.

The CDR3, as DNA: TGTGCCAGCAGTGAAGTCCTGGGCTTGAAGACCCAGTACTTC. Its protein is CASSEVLGLKTQYF. This sequence joins TRBV2 and TRBJ2-5; D remains ambiguous. The V end lost 1 base, the J end lost 6 bases, and 12 bases lay between the germline ends. Germline V lookup: CDR1 SNHLY, CDR2 FYNNEI. The CDR3 totals 14 residues.

The chain carries TRBV27 and TRBJ2-2; TRBD1 agrees at 7 bases. Looked up from germline, CDR1 is MNHEY and CDR2 is SMNVEV (reference sequence). The CDR3 runs 16 residues. V was pared by 0 bases and J by 5 bases, with 6 bases of the junction left unmatched. The CDR3 nucleotides are TGTGCCAGCAGTTTATCGCTCCCAGGGGGAACCGGGGAGCTGTTTTTT. Translated: CASSLSLPGGTGELFF.

The chain combines TRBV30 with TRBJ1-4; weak D call: TRBD1 (5 bases). Germline V gives CDR1 GTSNPN, CDR2 SVGIG (reference sequence). V lost 8 bases to trimming and J lost 7 bases, with 14 bases between them. This CDR3 comprises 12 residues. The CDR3 DNA reads as TGTGCCATACAGGATTGGGGTGAAAAACTGTTTTTT. This encodes CAIQDWGEKLFF.

The chain uses TRBV6-5 and TRBJ2-5; D unclear. Germline assignment: CDR1 MNHEY and CDR2 SVGAGI. There are 14 residues in the CDR3. The germline V and J ends were trimmed by 6 bases and 3 bases, with 14 bases remaining between them. As DNA, the CDR3 is TGTGCCAGCAGCACCATGGCCCCGAAAGAGACCCAGTACTTC. As protein: CASSTMAPKETQYF.

This chain links TRBV7-2 with TRBJ2-7, with unresolved D. Germline values: CDR1 SGHTA, CDR2 FQGNSA. V lost 2 bases and J 2 bases, leaving 10 bases between the germline ends. The CDR3 extends over 14 amino acids. The CDR3 coding sequence is TGTGCCAGCAGCTTAAAGGGCCCTCCCTACGAGCAGTACTTC. This codes for CASSLKGPPYEQYF.

This clone was observed a single time. This chain uses TRBV6-1 with TRBJ1-2, with 7 bases fitting TRBD1. This CDR3 is built from 20 residues. Germline-derived CDR1 and CDR2 are MNHNS and SASEGT. J gave up 8 bases and V 2 bases, and 26 bases lay outside the gene matches. Here the CDR3 reads CASSENPRLSNMGRGQGYTF. CDR3 coding DNA: TGTGCCAGCAGTGAAAACCCCCGTCTCTCTAATATGGGGAGGGGGCAAGGCTACACCTTC.

The J gene is TRBJ2-5, the V gene TRBV9; D is undetermined. Germline values: CDR1 SGDLS, CDR2 YYNGEE. The CDR3 is 16 residues long. V lost 3 bases and J lost 1, with 16 bases in between. The CDR3 DNA follows: TGTGCCAGCAGCGCCGGTGGTGCAGCCACCCAAGAGACCCAGTACTTC. The encoded protein is CASSAGGAATQETQYF.

As to this clone: Other DNA sequences from this sample encode an identical CDR3 as well. This chain links TRBV27 with TRBJ2-2, with D unresolved. The CDR3 has 13 residues. Germline values: CDR1 MNHEY, CDR2 SMNVEV (reference sequence). The V and J ends lost 3 bases and 5 bases respectively, with 7 bases between them. The CDR3 is CASSLLGTGELFF. The CDR3 DNA reads TGTGCCAGCAGTTTGCTTGGGACCGGGGAGCTGTTTTTT.

The V gene is TRBV16, the J gene TRBJ1-1, with D tentatively TRBD1 (5 bases). The V and J ends lost 5 bases and 5 bases respectively, with 12 bases between them. In germline, CDR1 is KGHSY, CDR2 FQNENV. This CDR3 is 13 amino acids long. This chain's CDR3 is CASSTDRGTEAFF. As DNA, the CDR3 is TGTGCCAGCAGCACCGACAGAGGGACTGAAGCTTTCTTT.

This chain's CDR3 is CASSLGGLYTIYF. CDR3 sequence (DNA): TGTGCCAGCAGCTTAGGCGGGCTTTACACCATATATTTT. The chain recombines TRBV11-2 with TRBJ1-3, with D unclear. CDR1 is SGHAT, CDR2 FQNNGV, per germline. Trimming cost V 1 base and J 8 bases, with 9 bases left between them. The length of the CDR3 is 13 residues.

The chain couples TRBV27 to TRBJ1-5; 7 bases are a match to TRBD1. This CDR3 contains 19 residues. Germline trimming cut 6 bases from V and 0 bases from J; bases unmatched to any gene: 17. Germline V gene lookup returns CDR1 MNHEY and CDR2 SMNVEV (reference sequence). The CDR3, as DNA: TGTGCCAGCAGGTACCCCTGGGGCAGGGGGAGATATAGCAATCAGCCCCAGCATTTT. It is translated as CASRYPWGRGRYSNQPQHF.

The chain has TRBV2 and TRBJ2-7, with D unresolved. Trimming removed 3 bases at V and 6 bases at J, with 21 bases between. The CDR3 sequence is 16 residues long. CDR1 SNHLY and CDR2 FYNNEI come from the germline V gene. CDR3 sequence: CASSDWAARNFREQYF. For the CDR3, the DNA is TGTGCCAGCAGTGATTGGGCGGCCCGAAACTTTCGCGAGCAGTACTTC.

V gene TRBV4-2 combines with J gene TRBJ1-6, with a weak D call TRBD1 (5 bases). V shed 5 bases and J shed 1 base, with 15 bases lying between them. CDR3 length: 17 amino acids. The germline V gene encodes CDR1 LGHNA and CDR2 YNFKEQ. The CDR3 DNA follows: TGTGCCAGCAGCGAGACCGCAGGGAAGTCCTATAATTCACCCCTCCACTTT. Its translation: CASSETAGKSYNSPLHF.

V and J are TRBV27 and TRBJ2-7; D tentatively fits TRBD1 or TRBD2 (5 bases each). The CDR3 is 13 amino acids. The V gene's germline CDR1 is MNHEY and CDR2 SMNVEV (reference sequence). Trimming took off 6 bases at V and 3 bases at J, with 12 bases between the two ends. The CDR3 protein is CASSRGRNYEQYF. The DNA for the CDR3 is TGTGCCAGCAGCCGGGGACGGAACTACGAGCAGTACTTC.

The chain is built from TRBV19 and TRBJ2-1; 11 bases align to TRBD2. CDR1 and CDR2 from the germline V gene are LNHDA and SQIVND (reference sequence). The CDR3 is made up of 15 amino acids. V lost 5 bases, J lost 9 bases, and 9 bases stayed unmatched. As DNA, the CDR3 is TGTGCCAGTAGTCTCACTAGCGGGAGTTTCGGTGAGCAGTTCTTC. As protein: CASSLTSGSFGEQFF.

The V call is TRBV30, the J call TRBJ1-1, with D uncertain. This CDR3 has 16 amino acids. CDR1 is GTSNPN and CDR2 is SVGIG in the germline V gene (reference sequence). Trimming pared 2 bases from V and 0 bases from J, leaving 16 bases between. Here the CDR3 reads CAWSFTVSLMNTEAFF. The DNA for the CDR3 is TGTGCCTGGAGTTTCACAGTGTCCCTCATGAACACTGAAGCTTTCTTT.

The chain has TRBV19 and TRBJ2-1; D may be TRBD1 or TRBD2 (5 bases each). Per the germline V gene, CDR1 is LNHDA and CDR2 is SQIVND (reference sequence). V shed 5 bases and J shed 7 bases, with 15 bases lying between them. The CDR3 covers 14 residues. For the CDR3, the DNA is TGTGCCAGTAGTCCCCGGGGCTTGTTTAATGAGCAGTTCTTC. Amino acids: CASSPRGLFNEQFF. The whole variable domain, remainder taken from reference TRBV19 and TRBJ2-1, is DGGITQSPKYLFRKEGQNVTLSCEQNLNHDAMYWYRQDPGQGLRLIYYSQIVNDFQKGDIAEGYSVSREKKESFPLTVTSAQKNPTAFYLCASSPRGLFNEQFFGPGTRLTVL.

This chain connects TRBV11-2 to TRBJ1-1; D ambiguous. V was cut by 3 bases and J by 0 bases, with 5 bases left in between. The CDR3 runs to 13 residues. Germline V gene sequence: CDR1 SGHAT, CDR2 FQNNGV. The CDR3 sequence is CASSLGVNTEAFF. In nucleotides, the CDR3 is TGTGCCAGCAGCTTGGGCGTGAACACTGAAGCTTTCTTT.

In this sample, this clone turned up once. The chain joins TRBV11-3 to TRBJ2-1; 11 bases are shared with TRBD2. The CDR3 is 15 amino acids. Germline V gives CDR1 SGHNT, CDR2 YENEEA. Trimming took 1 base from V and 12 from J; bases not matched to a gene: 8. The CDR3 coding sequence is TGTGCCAGCAGCTTAGGGGTTAGCGGGGGGGCCGGGCAGTTCTTC. Its protein product is CASSLGVSGGAGQFF.

The chain employs TRBV6-2 or TRBV6-3 and TRBJ2-7; D gene unclear. This CDR3 is 12 amino acids long. Trimming removed 2 bases from V and 6 bases from J, with 8 bases in between. CDR1 is MNHEY, CDR2 SVGEGT, per germline. The CDR3 sequence is CASSYPHPEQYF. Written as DNA, the CDR3 is TGTGCCAGCAGTTACCCACACCCCGAGCAGTACTTC.

The chain is built from TRBV6-5 and TRBJ1-2; D unresolved. This CDR3 region has 13 residues. Trimming removed 8 bases from V and 3 bases from J, with 13 bases in between. Germline loops: CDR1 MNHEY, CDR2 SVGAGI. The CDR3 coding sequence is TGTGCCAGCTACCGTGGCCGGCACTATGGCTACACCTTC. Amino acid sequence: CASYRGRHYGYTF.